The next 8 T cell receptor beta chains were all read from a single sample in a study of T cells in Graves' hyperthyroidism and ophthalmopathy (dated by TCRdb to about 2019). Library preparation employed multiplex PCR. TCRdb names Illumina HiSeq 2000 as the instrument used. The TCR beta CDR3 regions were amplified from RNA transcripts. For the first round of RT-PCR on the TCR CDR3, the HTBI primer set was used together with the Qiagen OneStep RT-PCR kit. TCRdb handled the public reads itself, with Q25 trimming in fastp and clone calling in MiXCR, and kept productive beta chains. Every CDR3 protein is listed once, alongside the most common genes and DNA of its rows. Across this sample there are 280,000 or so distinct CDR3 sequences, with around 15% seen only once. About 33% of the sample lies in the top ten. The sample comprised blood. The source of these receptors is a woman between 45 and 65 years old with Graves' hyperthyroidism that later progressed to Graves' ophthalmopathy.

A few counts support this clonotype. In nucleotides, the CDR3 is TGTGCCGGGGGGGATGCAACTAATGAAAAACTGTTTTTT. It codes for CAGGDATNEKLFF. The chain joins TRBV28 to TRBJ1-4; the D gene is possibly TRBD1 (5 bases). V gave up 11 bases and J gave up 0 bases, with 10 bases separating them. There are 13 residues in the CDR3. The germline gives CDR1 MDHEN, CDR2 SYDVKM.

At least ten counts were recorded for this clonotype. CDR3 in DNA: TGTGCCAGCAGCCCTCCCGGGACAGGGGATATGAATGAGCAGTTCTTC. This encodes CASSPPGTGDMNEQFF. The chain couples TRBV28 to TRBJ2-1; 10 nucleotides match TRBD1. V gave up 6 bases and J gave up 7 bases; unmatched junction bases: 12. There are 16 residues in the CDR3. In germline, CDR1 is MDHEN, CDR2 SYDVKM.

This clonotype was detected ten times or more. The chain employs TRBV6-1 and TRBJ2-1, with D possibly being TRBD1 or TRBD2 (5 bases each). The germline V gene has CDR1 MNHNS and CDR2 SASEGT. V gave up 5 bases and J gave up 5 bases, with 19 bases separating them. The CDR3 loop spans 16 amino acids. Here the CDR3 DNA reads TGTGCCAGCAGTTTCGATAGTACGGGACCTCACAATGAGCAGTTCTTC. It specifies CASSFDSTGPHNEQFF.

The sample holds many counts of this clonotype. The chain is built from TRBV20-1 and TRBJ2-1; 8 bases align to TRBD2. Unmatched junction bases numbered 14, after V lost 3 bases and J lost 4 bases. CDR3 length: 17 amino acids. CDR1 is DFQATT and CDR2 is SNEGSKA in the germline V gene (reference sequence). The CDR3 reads CSARDLGGRPLYNEQFF. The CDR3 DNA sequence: TGCAGTGCTAGGGACCTTGGCGGGAGGCCTCTATACAATGAGCAGTTCTTC.

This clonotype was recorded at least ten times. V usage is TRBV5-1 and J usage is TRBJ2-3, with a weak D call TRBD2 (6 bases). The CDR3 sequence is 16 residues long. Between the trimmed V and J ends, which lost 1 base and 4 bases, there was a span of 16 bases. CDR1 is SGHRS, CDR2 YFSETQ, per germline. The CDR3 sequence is CASSLFRGTFADTQYF. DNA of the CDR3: TGCGCCAGCAGCTTGTTTCGCGGGACCTTCGCAGATACGCAGTATTTT.

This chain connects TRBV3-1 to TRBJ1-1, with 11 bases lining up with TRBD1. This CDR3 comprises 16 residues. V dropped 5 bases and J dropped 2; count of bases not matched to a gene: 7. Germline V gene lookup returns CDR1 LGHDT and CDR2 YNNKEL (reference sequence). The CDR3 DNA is TGTGCCAGCAGCGCTCGGGACAGGGGGAGTAACACTGAAGCTTTCTTT. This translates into CASSARDRGSNTEAFF.

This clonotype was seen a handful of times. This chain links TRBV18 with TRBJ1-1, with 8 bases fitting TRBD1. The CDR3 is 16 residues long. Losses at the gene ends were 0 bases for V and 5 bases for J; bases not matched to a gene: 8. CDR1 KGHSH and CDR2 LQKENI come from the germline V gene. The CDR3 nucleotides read TGTGCCAGCTCACCACCAGGGACAGGAGGAACGACTGAAGCTTTCTTT. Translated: CASSPPGTGGTTEAFF.

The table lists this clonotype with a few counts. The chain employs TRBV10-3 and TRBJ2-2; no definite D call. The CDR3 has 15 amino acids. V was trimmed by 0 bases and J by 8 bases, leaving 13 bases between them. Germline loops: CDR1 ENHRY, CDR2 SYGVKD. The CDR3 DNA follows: TGTGCCATCAGTGAGTCCGCGGTAACTCCGGGGGAGCTGTTTTTT. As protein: CAISESAVTPGELFF.